This T cell receptor (beta chain) appears in the sequencing data of a study of response to subunit inactivated influenza vaccine (dated by TCRdb to the late 2010s). Describing the broader study: The study used deep quantitative T cell receptor repertoire profiling to track responses to a trivalent subunit inactivated influenza vaccine. General findings and caveats noted by the study authors: It was suggested by the authors that each seasonal influenza vaccination may recruit only a limited number of new T cells.

This clonotype was recorded a few times. Its recognized antigen is unknown. No qualities accompany the bases; no much larger clone lies one base away. Library preparation used RT-PCR. Instrument used: Illumina HiSeq 2500. TCRdb reprocessing: public reads trimmed at Q25 with fastp, clones called with MiXCR, in-frame beta chains kept. Identical CDR3 protein sequences are pooled into one entry, listed with their most common genes and DNA. The sample table lists about 700,000 distinct CDR3 sequences, 15% to 19% of them with a count of one. The ten top clones hold 11% of the sample. CDR1 and CDR2, looked up from the germline V gene, are SQVTM and ANQGSEA. Here V drops 6 bases and J drops 3 bases, and the junction holds 7 bases not matched to any gene. The CDR3 sequence holds 14 residues, the cysteine and phenylalanine included. Solely the CDR3 DNA is kept, with 42 bases framed from the first base.

This chain is built from TRBV29-1 and TRBJ2-1; a stretch of 8 junction bases matches TRBD1. The source is a man aged 45-65 years who received an inactivated influenza vaccine. Donor details come from another sample of the same person, matched by shared clones. The material was PBMCs from blood, obtained 11 to 12 days after vaccination. The CDR3 region reads CSVPDRGNYNEQFF. The nucleotide sequence is given as TGCAGCGTGCCAGACAGGGGTAACTACAATGAGCAGTTCTTC.